This is a list of T cell receptor beta chains from one sample in a study of T cell responses to AZD1222 COVID-19 vaccine. The method was immunoSEQ multiplex PCR; TCRdb's version includes in-frame clones alone and lacks a portion of them. The sample lists tens of thousands of clones, 75% to 85% seen once, with around an eighth in the top ten. Sample: peripheral blood, taken 28 days after the second AZD1222 dose. These receptors were obtained from an adult who received the AZD1222 COVID-19 vaccine. The CDR3 runs from the conserved cysteine through the conserved F or W. D genes are given only for firm matches. Size tells how often a clone was seen (once, few, many) or the class of an expanded clone, and some rows leave it out.

abundance | d_gene | j_gene | v_gene | CDR3nt | CDR3aa
- | - | TRBJ2-7 | TRBV6-5 | TGTGCCGCCACACGGGACGTACCCTACGAGCAGTACTTC | CAATRDVPYEQYF
- | - | TRBJ2-1 | TRBV29-1 | TGCAGCGTCGTCGGGGGTACAGGTTTCTCCTACAATGAGCAGTTCTTC | CSVVGGTGFSYNEQFF
- | - | TRBJ2-2 | TRBV6-2/TRBV6-3 | TGTGCCAGCAGTATGGTTTCGGCCGGGGAGCTGTTTTTT | CASSMVSAGELFF
- | - | TRBJ2-5 | TRBV5-1 | TGCGCCAGCAGCTTGGAAACGGGCGGTCAAGAGACCCAGTACTTC | CASSLETGGQETQYF
- | - | TRBJ2-5 | TRBV3-1/TRBV3-2 | TGTGCCAGCAGCCGAAACCCTCCTCTTGAGACCCAGTACTTC | CASSRNPPLETQYF
- | - | TRBJ2-2 | TRBV15 | TGTGCCACTGCCGGGTCTAGGAACACCGGGGAGCTGTTTTTT | CATAGSRNTGELFF
once | - | TRBJ1-2 | TRBV4-3 | TGCGCCAGCAGCCAAGAGTTGGGGGATCCGTCCTATGGCTACACCTTC | CASSQELGDPSYGYTF
- | TRBD1 | TRBJ1-4 | TRBV6-2/TRBV6-3 | TGTGCCAGCAGCGACAGGGGTGAAAAACTGTTTTTT | CASSDRGEKLFF
- | TRBD1 | TRBJ1-6 | TRBV11-1 | TGTGCCAGCAGCTTAGTACAGGGGGCTTCACCCCTCCACTTT | CASSLVQGASPLHF
- | - | TRBJ1-1 | TRBV7-2 | TGTGCCAGCAGCAAAGGACATTCGAACACTGAAGCTTTCTTT | CASSKGHSNTEAFF
- | - | TRBJ2-7 | TRBV29-1 | TGCAGCGTTGAAAGGGACGGCTCCTACGAGCAGTACTTC | CSVERDGSYEQYF
- | - | TRBJ2-1 | TRBV6-2/TRBV6-3 | TGTGCCAGCAGTTACCGCGGAGAGTGGGCGCGGGATCCCGTCTTC | CASSYRGEWARDPVF
- | - | TRBJ1-2 | TRBV2 | TGTGCCAGCAGTCTCGGCAGCCAATACACTAACTATGGCTACACCTTC | CASSLGSQYTNYGYTF
once | - | TRBJ2-3 | TRBV20-1 | TGCAGTGCTAGTTGGCTAGCGCGCACAGATACGCAGTATTTT | CSASWLARTDTQYF
once | - | TRBJ1-2 | TRBV19 | TGTGCCAGTAGTATTCAGGGCCTCTATGGCTACACCTTC | CASSIQGLYGYTF
- | - | TRBJ1-2 | TRBV7-9 | TGTGCCAGCAGCGTATCAGGGGTTCGAGGCTACACCTTC | CASSVSGVRGYTF
- | TRBD1 | TRBJ2-7 | TRBV28 | TGTGCCAGCAATCCCGGGACAGGGGGCGACGAGCAGTACTTC | CASNPGTGGDEQYF
- | - | TRBJ2-4 | TRBV6-1 | TGTGCCAGCAGTGATTTCCTTGAACGACTGGGTACTCTAAGGAACATTCAGTACTTC | CASSDFLERLGTLRNIQYF
- | - | TRBJ2-1 | TRBV11-2 | TGTGCCAGCAGCCTTGAAAGGGGGATGCAGCAGTTCTTC | CASSLERGMQQFF
- | TRBD1 | TRBJ2-3 | TRBV11-2 | TGTGCCAGCAGCCCAGGGACAGGGGCGGATACGCAGTATTTT | CASSPGTGADTQYF
- | TRBD1 | TRBJ1-1 | TRBV19 | TGTGCCAGTAGTATATTTTTGATCAGTGGGACAGGGAGCTATGAAGCTTTCTTT | CASSIFLISGTGSYEAFF
- | - | TRBJ2-7 | TRBV30 | TGTGCCTGGTTGCGGGACACCTACGAGCAGTACTTC | CAWLRDTYEQYF
- | - | TRBJ1-5 | TRBV3-1/TRBV3-2 | TGTGCCAGCAGCCAGTCAGACGGGGGACGGAATCAGCCCCAGCATTTT | CASSQSDGGRNQPQHF
- | - | TRBJ2-7 | TRBV12-1 | TGTGCCAGCAGCCCCCCCAAGGACAGGGGGCCCTCCTACGAGCAGTACTTC | CASSPPKDRGPSYEQYF
- | - | TRBJ2-7 | TRBV5-1 | TGCGCCAGCAGCTTGGGTCCGTCGGCCGAGCAGTACTTC | CASSLGPSAEQYF
- | TRBD1 | TRBJ2-3 | TRBV27 | TGTGCCAGCAGTTTGACCGGGACAGTCAGCACAGATACGCAGTATTTT | CASSLTGTVSTDTQYF
- | - | TRBJ2-5 | TRBV3-1/TRBV3-2 | TGTGCCAGCAGCCAAGGAGAGACCCAGTACTTC | CASSQGETQYF
once | TRBD2 | TRBJ2-3 | TRBV5-1 | TGCGCCAGCAGCTTCCAGCGGGGGACTAGCACAGATACGCAGTATTTT | CASSFQRGTSTDTQYF
- | - | TRBJ1-4 | TRBV7-8 | TGTGCCAGCAGCTTAATGTCGGGCGGCAGGGGAGAAAAACTGTTTTTT | CASSLMSGGRGEKLFF